A selection of T cell receptor beta chains follows, all from one sample in a study of T-cell reconstitution after alpha-beta-depleted transplantation in children. TCRdb re-called the PCR reads through MiXCR, storing one row per CDR3 protein. The sample lists roughly 590,000 distinct CDR3 sequences, 16% occurring once. Sequenced here: PBMCs from the stem cell graft donor, sampled from the stem cell graft. Receptor source: a human donor who donated a stem cell graft to a child with acute myeloid leukemia. CDR3s include the opening cysteine and the closing phenylalanine or tryptophan. A D gene is named only where the DNA matches it firmly. For some rows the clone size is stated as once, few or many, or as a class when expanded; others skip it.

j_call: TRBJ1-1
clone_size: .
d_call: TRBD1
v_call: TRBV12-3/TRBV12-4
cdr3_aa: CASSFKQGGSTEAFF
cdr3_nt: TGTGCCAGCAGTTTTAAACAGGGGGGGAGCACTGAAGCTTTCTTT

j_call: TRBJ1-6
clone_size: few
d_call: .
v_call: TRBV19
cdr3_aa: CASSIALSAPLHF
cdr3_nt: TGTGCCAGTAGTATAGCCCTGAGTGCACCCCTCCACTTT

j_call: TRBJ1-1
clone_size: many
d_call: TRBD1
v_call: TRBV10-3
cdr3_aa: CAISESDRKMNTEAFF
cdr3_nt: TGTGCCATCAGTGAGTCGGACAGGAAGATGAACACTGAAGCTTTCTTT

j_call: TRBJ2-1
clone_size: .
d_call: .
v_call: TRBV2
cdr3_aa: CTSSLKTEYNEQFF
cdr3_nt: TGTACCAGCAGTCTTAAAACAGAGTACAATGAGCAGTTCTTC

j_call: TRBJ1-3
clone_size: many
d_call: .
v_call: TRBV7-2
cdr3_aa: CASSLVGSGNTIYF
cdr3_nt: TGTGCCAGCAGCTTAGTGGGTTCTGGAAACACCATATATTTT

j_call: TRBJ1-2
clone_size: many
d_call: .
v_call: TRBV29-1
cdr3_aa: CSVVGGRGGYTF
cdr3_nt: TGCAGCGTTGTCGGCGGGCGTGGTGGCTACACCTTC

j_call: TRBJ1-4
clone_size: many
d_call: .
v_call: TRBV20-1
cdr3_aa: CSAGKEDGANEKLFF
cdr3_nt: TGCAGTGCCGGAAAGGAGGACGGCGCTAATGAAAAACTGTTTTTT

j_call: TRBJ2-1
clone_size: few
d_call: .
v_call: TRBV5-1
cdr3_aa: CASSSRQANEQFF
cdr3_nt: TGCGCCAGCAGCAGTCGACAGGCCAATGAGCAGTTCTTC

j_call: TRBJ1-2
clone_size: .
d_call: .
v_call: TRBV20-1
cdr3_aa: CSAVQGIDGYTF
cdr3_nt: TGCAGTGCTGTACAGGGTATCGATGGCTACACCTTC

j_call: TRBJ2-3
clone_size: many
d_call: TRBD2
v_call: TRBV5-1
cdr3_aa: CASSLESGDADTQYF
cdr3_nt: TGCGCCAGCAGCTTGGAAAGCGGGGACGCAGATACGCAGTATTTT

j_call: TRBJ1-2
clone_size: few
d_call: .
v_call: TRBV12-3/TRBV12-4
cdr3_aa: CASSFGGRLSGYTF
cdr3_nt: TGTGCCAGCAGTTTCGGGGGGCGTTTGAGTGGCTACACCTTC

j_call: TRBJ2-3
clone_size: .
d_call: TRBD2
v_call: TRBV7-6
cdr3_aa: CASSSRGMTSGAITDTQYF
cdr3_nt: TGTGCCAGCAGCTCTAGAGGGATGACTAGCGGGGCAATCACAGATACGCAGTATTTT

j_call: TRBJ1-4
clone_size: .
d_call: TRBD1
v_call: TRBV5-6
cdr3_aa: CASNLQGASEKLFF
cdr3_nt: TGTGCCAGCAACTTACAGGGGGCGAGTGAAAAACTGTTTTTT

j_call: TRBJ2-3
clone_size: .
d_call: .
v_call: TRBV20-1
cdr3_aa: CSARDRDSGPTFVNTQYF
cdr3_nt: TGCAGTGCTAGAGATCGGGATAGCGGCCCCACCTTTGTAAATACGCAGTATTTT

j_call: TRBJ1-1
clone_size: many
d_call: .
v_call: TRBV20-1
cdr3_aa: CSARSLPGRKMPEAFF
cdr3_nt: TGCAGTGCTAGGTCCCTCCCGGGGCGGAAGATGCCTGAAGCTTTCTTT

j_call: TRBJ2-7
clone_size: once
d_call: TRBD1
v_call: TRBV7-9
cdr3_aa: CASSLKTGTYEQYF
cdr3_nt: TGTGCCAGCAGCCTAAAGACAGGGACCTACGAGCAGTACTTC

j_call: TRBJ1-2
clone_size: few
d_call: .
v_call: TRBV29-1
cdr3_aa: CGVRESDYGYTF
cdr3_nt: TGCGGGGTAAGGGAGTCGGACTATGGCTACACCTTC

j_call: TRBJ1-1
clone_size: .
d_call: .
v_call: TRBV20-1
cdr3_aa: CSAPAREKNTEAFF
cdr3_nt: TGCAGTGCTCCCGCCCGGGAGAAGAACACTGAAGCTTTCTTT

j_call: TRBJ1-1
clone_size: .
d_call: .
v_call: TRBV6-1
cdr3_aa: CASIPEEGRAEAFF
cdr3_nt: TGTGCCAGCATCCCCGAAGAGGGTAGGGCTGAAGCTTTCTTT

j_call: TRBJ1-2
clone_size: many
d_call: .
v_call: TRBV5-1
cdr3_aa: CASSLATRNVYGYTF
cdr3_nt: TGCGCCAGCAGCTTAGCGACGAGGAACGTCTATGGCTACACCTTC

j_call: TRBJ2-6
clone_size: many
d_call: .
v_call: TRBV15
cdr3_aa: CATLDGGAGANVLTF
cdr3_nt: TGTGCCACCTTAGACGGAGGGGCTGGGGCCAACGTCCTGACTTTC

j_call: TRBJ1-1
clone_size: many
d_call: .
v_call: TRBV29-1
cdr3_aa: CSVEAGRGGTEAFF
cdr3_nt: TGCAGCGTTGAAGCGGGCAGGGGTGGAACTGAAGCTTTCTTT

j_call: TRBJ1-2
clone_size: few
d_call: .
v_call: TRBV10-3
cdr3_aa: CAISAGSGDYTF
cdr3_nt: TGTGCCATCAGTGCAGGGTCCGGTGACTACACCTTC

j_call: TRBJ1-2
clone_size: few
d_call: .
v_call: TRBV7-9
cdr3_aa: CASREIDGYTF
cdr3_nt: TGTGCCAGCAGGGAGATTGATGGCTACACCTTC

j_call: TRBJ2-3
clone_size: .
d_call: TRBD1
v_call: TRBV5-1
cdr3_aa: CASSDFRDRGSTDTQYF
cdr3_nt: TGCGCCAGCAGCGATTTCCGGGACAGGGGAAGCACAGATACGCAGTATTTT

j_call: TRBJ2-3
clone_size: many
d_call: TRBD1
v_call: TRBV30
cdr3_aa: CAWIQGASTDTQYF
cdr3_nt: TGTGCCTGGATCCAGGGGGCGAGCACAGATACGCAGTATTTT

j_call: TRBJ2-6
clone_size: many
d_call: TRBD2
v_call: TRBV29-1
cdr3_aa: CSVASGGPFSGANVLTF
cdr3_nt: TGCAGCGTTGCTAGCGGGGGGCCTTTCTCTGGGGCCAACGTCCTGACTTTC

j_call: TRBJ2-7
clone_size: many
d_call: .
v_call: TRBV6-5
cdr3_aa: CASSSEGEQYF
cdr3_nt: TGTGCCAGCAGTTCAGAGGGCGAGCAGTACTTC

j_call: TRBJ1-6
clone_size: .
d_call: .
v_call: TRBV21-1
cdr3_aa: CASSPRWDRVFSPLHF
cdr3_nt: TGTGCCAGCAGCCCTCGTTGGGACAGGGTTTTTTCACCCCTCCACTTT

j_call: TRBJ1-2
clone_size: .
d_call: .
v_call: TRBV5-6
cdr3_aa: CASSLLSTAYGYTF
cdr3_nt: TGTGCCAGCAGCTTGCTCTCGACGGCTTATGGCTACACCTTC

j_call: TRBJ2-7
clone_size: .
d_call: TRBD2
v_call: TRBV20-1
cdr3_aa: CSAAEGLAGAQDEQYF
cdr3_nt: TGCAGTGCTGCCGAAGGACTAGCGGGAGCCCAAGACGAGCAGTACTTC

j_call: TRBJ2-1
clone_size: many
d_call: .
v_call: TRBV24-1
cdr3_aa: CATSDLREQFF
cdr3_nt: TGTGCCACCAGTGATTTAAGGGAGCAGTTCTTC

j_call: TRBJ2-3
clone_size: many
d_call: TRBD2
v_call: TRBV20-1
cdr3_aa: CSEAGGTDTQYF
cdr3_nt: TGCAGTGAAGCGGGGGGCACAGATACGCAGTATTTT

j_call: TRBJ1-1
clone_size: .
d_call: TRBD1
v_call: TRBV2
cdr3_aa: CASSLTFGGTGGTEAFF
cdr3_nt: TGTGCCAGCAGCCTGACGTTTGGAGGGACAGGGGGCACTGAAGCTTTCTTT

j_call: TRBJ2-5
clone_size: few
d_call: TRBD1
v_call: TRBV24-1
cdr3_aa: CATSEPRDSEETQYF
cdr3_nt: TGTGCCACCAGTGAGCCCCGGGACAGTGAAGAGACCCAGTACTTC

j_call: TRBJ1-2
clone_size: few
d_call: .
v_call: TRBV25-1
cdr3_aa: CASSEMGTLSTNYGYTF
cdr3_nt: TGTGCCAGCAGTGAAATGGGGACGCTATCGACTAACTATGGCTACACCTTC

j_call: TRBJ2-3
clone_size: many
d_call: .
v_call: TRBV7-2
cdr3_aa: CATAFGVTDTQYF
cdr3_nt: TGTGCCACCGCGTTTGGAGTTACAGATACGCAGTATTTT

j_call: TRBJ1-1
clone_size: .
d_call: .
v_call: TRBV29-1
cdr3_aa: CSVTTANTEAFF
cdr3_nt: TGCAGCGTCACGACAGCGAACACTGAAGCTTTCTTT

j_call: TRBJ2-5
clone_size: .
d_call: .
v_call: TRBV4-3
cdr3_aa: CASSQEGPQTLQETQYF
cdr3_nt: TGCGCCAGCAGCCAAGAGGGGCCACAAACCCTCCAAGAGACCCAGTACTTC

j_call: TRBJ2-5
clone_size: many
d_call: TRBD1
v_call: TRBV7-2
cdr3_aa: CASSLGTGGWETQYF
cdr3_nt: TGTGCCAGCAGCCTCGGGACAGGGGGCTGGGAGACCCAGTACTTC

j_call: TRBJ2-3
clone_size: many
d_call: .
v_call: TRBV29-1
cdr3_aa: CSGRQRTTDTQYF
cdr3_nt: TGCAGCGGTAGACAGCGAACCACAGATACGCAGTATTTT

j_call: TRBJ2-5
clone_size: .
d_call: .
v_call: TRBV28
cdr3_aa: CASGRIGQQETQYF
cdr3_nt: TGTGCCAGCGGACGGATCGGACAGCAAGAGACCCAGTACTTC

j_call: TRBJ2-1
clone_size: .
d_call: TRBD1
v_call: TRBV5-4
cdr3_aa: CASSLATGGGSEQFF
cdr3_nt: TGTGCCAGCAGCTTGGCGACAGGGGGCGGGAGTGAGCAGTTCTTC

j_call: TRBJ1-3
clone_size: many
d_call: .
v_call: TRBV6-6
cdr3_aa: CASSFVSGNTIYF
cdr3_nt: TGTGCCAGCAGTTTTGTTTCTGGAAACACCATATATTTT

j_call: TRBJ2-3
clone_size: few
d_call: TRBD1
v_call: TRBV6-1
cdr3_aa: CASGHRGGTDTQYF
cdr3_nt: TGTGCCAGCGGGCACAGGGGGGGCACAGATACGCAGTATTTT

j_call: TRBJ2-3
clone_size: few
d_call: TRBD2
v_call: TRBV6-2/TRBV6-3
cdr3_aa: CASSQSRLAPRTDTQYF
cdr3_nt: TGTGCCAGCAGTCAGAGTCGACTAGCTCCTCGCACAGATACGCAGTATTTT

j_call: TRBJ2-1
clone_size: .
d_call: .
v_call: TRBV4-2
cdr3_aa: CASSQGGAWNEQFF
cdr3_nt: TGTGCCAGCAGCCAAGGGGGGGCGTGGAATGAGCAGTTCTTC

j_call: TRBJ2-7
clone_size: many
d_call: TRBD2
v_call: TRBV12-3/TRBV12-4
cdr3_aa: CASSFRLAGVSYEQYF
cdr3_nt: TGTGCCAGCAGTTTTAGACTAGCGGGGGTATCCTACGAGCAGTACTTC

j_call: TRBJ1-1
clone_size: few
d_call: TRBD1
v_call: TRBV5-4
cdr3_aa: CASSLGGNRGNTEAFF
cdr3_nt: TGTGCCAGCAGCTTGGGGGGCAACAGGGGTAACACTGAAGCTTTCTTT

j_call: TRBJ2-7
clone_size: .
d_call: TRBD2
v_call: TRBV7-2
cdr3_aa: CASSSLTSGRSYEQYF
cdr3_nt: TGTGCCAGCAGCTCCCTGACTAGCGGGAGATCCTACGAGCAGTACTTC

j_call: TRBJ2-7
clone_size: many
d_call: .
v_call: TRBV7-9
cdr3_aa: CASSIQGLTTYEQYF
cdr3_nt: TGTGCCAGCAGCATACAGGGTCTTACCACCTACGAGCAGTACTTC

j_call: TRBJ2-2
clone_size: .
d_call: .
v_call: TRBV30
cdr3_aa: CAWSALIQITGELFF
cdr3_nt: TGTGCCTGGAGTGCCCTGATACAGATCACCGGGGAGCTGTTTTTT

j_call: TRBJ2-1
clone_size: .
d_call: TRBD2
v_call: TRBV20-1
cdr3_aa: CSASGGVQARGFDEQFF
cdr3_nt: TGCAGTGCTAGCGGGGGGGTCCAGGCCAGGGGATTCGATGAGCAGTTCTTC